Presented here are 28 T cell receptor beta chains from one specimen sequenced in a study of cytomegalovirus exposure and HLA in healthy donors. The PCR contained 60 Vbeta and 13 Jbeta primers. Assay: immunoSEQ multiplex PCR; the TCRdb copy retains only in-frame clones and omits some. Of roughly 120,000 clones listed, about 76% are singletons. Input material: PBMCs. The receptor set was obtained from a woman aged 25 to 45 in good health and CMV-seronegative.

The genes are TRBV28 and TRBJ1-5, with D uncertain. Germline assignment: CDR1 MDHEN and CDR2 SYDVKM. The CDR3 is 14 residues long. Trimming removed 6 bases at V and 7 bases at J, with 16 bases between. CDR3 DNA sequence: TGTGCCAGCAGCCACTTCGGTGCCAAGCAGCCCCAGCATTTT. Residues: CASSHFGAKQPQHF.

The rearrangement links TRBV19 to TRBJ2-7, with a possible D match to TRBD2 (6 bases). The CDR3 contains 13 residues. Looked up from germline, CDR1 is LNHDA and CDR2 is SQIVND (reference sequence). The V and J ends lost 0 bases and 5 bases respectively, with 8 bases between them. The CDR3: CASSIDGGNEQYF. In nucleotides, the CDR3 is TGTGCCAGTAGTATAGATGGAGGGAACGAGCAGTACTTC.

The chain couples TRBV6-1 to TRBJ2-7; perhaps TRBD2 as D (6 bases). CDR1 and CDR2 (germline): MNHNS, SASEGT. This CDR3 is built from 11 residues. Trimming left V 10 bases short and J 3 bases short, with 10 bases between. In DNA form, the CDR3 reads TGTGCCAAAGGGGACTTCTACGAGCAGTACTTC. Protein sequence: CAKGDFYEQYF.

This chain links TRBV10-3 with TRBJ2-7; tentatively, D is TRBD2 (5 bases). The CDR3 extends over 13 amino acids. Germline V gives CDR1 ENHRY, CDR2 SYGVKD. Trimming cost V 4 bases and J 3 bases, with 10 bases left between them. The CDR3 is CAISAGFLYEQYF. DNA of the CDR3: TGTGCCATCAGTGCGGGATTCCTCTACGAGCAGTACTTC.

The chain joins TRBV4-3 to TRBJ2-7; TRBD2 matches at 15 bases. V shed 3 bases, J shed 6 bases, and the junction held 9 bases outside the gene matches. From germline, CDR1 is LGHNA and CDR2 YSLEER. The CDR3 contains 17 residues. The CDR3 DNA follows: TGCGCCAGCAGCCAGGGACTAGCGGGAGGACTATCGTCCGAGCAGTACTTC. Protein product: CASSQGLAGGLSSEQYF.

The chain has TRBV5-1 and TRBJ2-1, with TRBD2 matching over 8 bases. The CDR3 runs to 14 residues. V shed 2 bases, J shed 6 bases, and the junction held 4 bases outside the gene matches. The germline V gene encodes CDR1 SGHRS and CDR2 YFSETQ. Here the CDR3 DNA reads TGCGCCAGCAGCTTCAGCGGGGGAAGCAATGAGCAGTTCTTC. As protein: CASSFSGGSNEQFF. The complete variable domain, with remaining parts taken from reference TRBV5-1 and TRBJ2-1, reads KAGVTQTPRYLIKTRGQQVTLSCSPISGHRSVSWYQQTPGQGLQFLFEYFSETQRNKGNFPGRFSGRQFSNSRSEMNVSTLELGDSALYLCASSFSGGSNEQFFGPGTRLTVL.

On this clone itself: One end of the junction fails to match germline, which may point to a read error. This chain uses TRBV7-9 with TRBJ2-7, with D possibly TRBD1 on 7 matching bases. The CDR3 spans 14 residues. Germline CDR1 reads SEHNR; CDR2 reads FQNEAQ (reference sequence). The CDR3 is CSSTSSGGNYEQYF. The DNA for the CDR3 is TGTTCCAGCACCTCTTCAGGGGGGAACTACGAGCAGTACTTC.

The J gene is TRBJ2-7, the V gene TRBV10-1; 9 bases match TRBD2. Looked up from germline, CDR1 is WNHNN and CDR2 is SYGVQD (reference sequence). This CDR3 spans 14 amino acids. The ends lost 10 bases at V and 4 bases at J; junction bases unmatched: 11. The CDR3 loop reads CAKLFSGRAYEQYF. In nucleotides, the CDR3 is TGCGCCAAACTATTTAGCGGGAGAGCTTACGAGCAGTACTTC.

Only one count was recorded for this clone. The chain is built from TRBV6-1 and TRBJ2-5, with 9 bases that match TRBD1. The germline CDR1 and CDR2 sequences are MNHNS and SASEGT. This CDR3 has 15 amino acids. With V trimmed by 5 bases and J by 4 bases, 8 bases remained unmatched. In DNA form, the CDR3 reads TGTGCCAGCAGTACCGGACAGGGGATAGGAGAGACCCAGTACTTC. It is translated as CASSTGQGIGETQYF.

This clone was found a few times. The chain couples TRBV7-3 to TRBJ2-3; TRBD2 aligns across 7 bases. CDR1 and CDR2 (germline): SGHTA, FQGTGA. The trim removed 4 bases at V and 2 bases at J, leaving 3 bases unmatched. CDR3 length equals 14 residues. CDR3 sequence reads: CASSSSGATDTQYF. CDR3 bases: TGTGCCAGCAGCTCCAGCGGGGCCACAGATACGCAGTATTTT. Supplemented by reference TRBV7-3 and TRBJ2-3, the full variable domain reads GAGVSQTPSNKVTEKGKYVELRCDPISGHTALYWYRQSLGQGPEFLIYFQGTGAADDSGLPNDRFFAVRPEGSVSTLKIQRTERGDSAVYLCASSSSGATDTQYFGPGTRLTVL.

The chain couples TRBV6-6 to TRBJ2-2; TRBD1 might be the D (5 bases). V was cut by 10 bases and J by 2 bases, with 11 bases left in between. In germline, CDR1 is MNHNY, CDR2 SVGAGI (reference sequence). The CDR3 contains 13 residues. CDR3 loop: CAIRTRNTGELFF. In DNA form, the CDR3 reads TGTGCCATTAGGACACGTAACACCGGGGAGCTGTTTTTT.

V usage is TRBV7-9 and J usage is TRBJ1-5; 8 positions agree with TRBD1. Trimming removed 5 bases from V and 6 bases from J; junction bases left unmatched: 9. CDR1 SEHNR and CDR2 FQNEAQ come from the germline V gene (reference sequence). CDR3 length equals 15 residues. The CDR3 loop reads CASSLDRGPRQPQHF. The DNA of the CDR3 is TGTGCCAGCAGCCTTGACAGGGGCCCCCGTCAGCCCCAGCATTTT.

The chain uses TRBV5-6 and TRBJ2-5; the D gene is possibly TRBD2 (5 bases). CDR3 length equals 15 residues. In germline, CDR1 is SGHDT, CDR2 YYEEEE. Trimming removed 6 bases at V and 5 bases at J, with 20 bases between. CDR3 DNA sequence: TGTGCCAGCACCTCTCGGAGCGGAGGCGGGGAGACCCAGTACTTC. Residues: CASTSRSGGGETQYF.

The rearrangement uses TRBV18 and TRBJ1-1; TRBD1 matches at 7 bases. This CDR3 has 14 residues. Germline-derived CDR1 and CDR2 are KGHSH and LQKENI. The junction had 7 bases not matched to a gene; V was cut back by 3 bases and J by 6 bases. The CDR3 DNA reads as TGTGCCAGCTCACCTGGGACAGAACACGCTGAAGCTTTCTTT. Translation gives CASSPGTEHAEAFF.

The chain has TRBV28 and TRBJ2-3, with 8 positions matching TRBD2. Germline-derived CDR1 and CDR2 are MDHEN and SYDVKM. CDR3 length: 15 residues. The ends lost 5 bases at V and 5 bases at J; junction bases unmatched: 9. The CDR3 here is CASSRTGTRVDTQYF. The DNA of the CDR3 is TGTGCCAGCAGTAGGACCGGGACTAGAGTAGATACGCAGTATTTT.

The chain carries TRBV7-9 and TRBJ1-1; D not resolved. This CDR3 has 14 residues. V was clipped by 5 bases and J by 4 bases, with 14 bases between them. CDR1 and CDR2 from the germline V gene are SEHNR and FQNEAQ (reference sequence). The CDR3 spells CASSPPGSSTEAFF. The CDR3 coding sequence is TGTGCCAGCAGCCCTCCGGGGTCCTCCACTGAAGCTTTCTTT. The complete variable domain, with remaining parts taken from reference TRBV7-9 and TRBJ1-1, reads DTGVSQNPRHKITKRGQNVTFRCDPISEHNRLYWYRQTLGQGPEFLTYFQNEAQLEKSRLLSDRFSAERPKGSFSTLEIQRTEQGDSAMYLCASSPPGSSTEAFFGQGTRLTVV.

V is TRBV6-1 and J is TRBJ1-5; TRBD1 aligns across 7 bases. Trimming removed 2 bases from V and 7 bases from J; junction bases left unmatched: 11. From germline, CDR1 is MNHNS and CDR2 SASEGT. The CDR3 is made up of 16 amino acids. The chain's CDR3 is CASSESRQGVKQPQHF. The CDR3 nucleotides are TGTGCCAGCAGTGAATCCCGGCAGGGGGTCAAGCAGCCCCAGCATTTT.

The J gene is TRBJ2-2, the V gene TRBV6-6, with a weak D call TRBD1 (5 bases). Germline CDR1 is MNHNY and CDR2 is SVGAGI (reference sequence). The CDR3 extends over 14 amino acids. V was trimmed by 0 bases and J by 6 bases, leaving 8 bases between them. This chain's CDR3 is CASSYSGVAGELFF. DNA of the CDR3: TGTGCCAGCAGTTACTCAGGGGTGGCCGGGGAGCTGTTTTTT.

This chain joins TRBV7-8 and TRBJ2-7, with D perhaps matching TRBD2 (6 bases). The CDR3 is 16 amino acids. Germline values: CDR1 SGHVS, CDR2 FQNEAQ. V was cut by 1 base and J by 3 bases, with 16 bases left in between. CDR3 bases: TGTGCCAGCAGCTTAGTCCCACTAGCAGGATACTACGAGCAGTACTTC. Its protein product is CASSLVPLAGYYEQYF.

This clone was observed a handful of times. The CDR3 here is CASSSHGGGLLTEAFF. As DNA, the CDR3 is TGTGCCAGTAGTAGCCACGGAGGGGGCCTCCTCACTGAAGCTTTCTTT. The chain couples TRBV19 to TRBJ1-1; 7 positions agree with TRBD1. Losses at the gene ends were 4 bases for V and 4 bases for J; bases not matched to a gene: 12. The CDR3 has 16 residues. Germline V gene sequence: CDR1 LNHDA, CDR2 SQIVND (reference sequence).

This clone was seen a handful of times. The rearrangement joins TRBV28 to TRBJ2-7, with D possibly TRBD1 on 5 matching bases. V was pared by 6 bases and J by 7 bases, with 13 bases between. Germline V lookup: CDR1 MDHEN, CDR2 SYDVKM. CDR3 length: 12 residues. The DNA of the CDR3 is TGTGCCAGCAGCATAACCAACAGGGAGCAGTACTTC. Protein product: CASSITNREQYF. The full variable domain, completed using reference TRBV28 and TRBJ2-7, is DVKVTQSSRYLVKRTGEKVFLECVQDMDHENMFWYRQDPGLGLRLIYFSYDVKMKEKGDIPEGYSVSREKKERFSLILESASTNQTSMYLCASSITNREQYFGPGTRLTVT.

CDR3 loop: CASSTSVGYEQYF. Written as DNA, the CDR3 is TGTGCCAGCAGCACTAGCGTCGGCTACGAGCAGTACTTC. This chain joins TRBV7-2 and TRBJ2-7, with TRBD2 identical over 7 bases. The CDR3 is 13 amino acids. Per the germline V gene, CDR1 is SGHTA and CDR2 is FQGNSA. V lost 5 bases, J lost 3 bases, and 4 bases stayed unmatched.

Regarding this clone: This CDR3 is also generated by other DNA sequences in the sample. The chain combines TRBV4-1 with TRBJ1-6; TRBD1 might be the D (5 bases). The V end was cut by 1 base, the J end by 8 bases, with 9 bases between. From germline, CDR1 is MGHRA and CDR2 YSYEKL. This CDR3 spans 14 amino acids. CDR3 in amino acids: CASSQGQGDSPLHF. In DNA form, the CDR3 reads TGCGCCAGCAGCCAAGGGCAGGGCGATTCACCCCTCCACTTT.

This clone was seen a handful of times. The chain is built from TRBV30 and TRBJ2-7; TRBD1 matches 7 bases. The ends lost 6 bases at V and 2 bases at J; junction bases unmatched: 1. The CDR3 extends over 11 amino acids. CDR1 and CDR2 (germline): GTSNPN, SVGIG (reference sequence). The CDR3 spells CACGTAYEQYF. The CDR3 DNA reads TGTGCCTGCGGGACAGCCTACGAGCAGTACTTC.

The V and J genes are TRBV5-1 and TRBJ2-3, with TRBD1 matching over 9 bases. Germline CDR1 SGHRS, CDR2 YFSETQ. The V segment lost 6 bases and the J segment 2 bases; nucleotides outside the gene matches: 10. CDR3 size: 16 residues. CDR3 DNA: TGCGCCAGCACAGAACAGGGGGCGAGATACACAGATACGCAGTATTTT. It codes for CASTEQGARYTDTQYF.

This chain connects TRBV7-9 to TRBJ2-1, with 10 bases that match TRBD2. Germline values: CDR1 SEHNR, CDR2 FQNEAQ (reference sequence). The ends lost 1 base at V and 3 bases at J; junction bases unmatched: 3. This CDR3 region has 16 residues. This chain's CDR3 is CASSLEGTSDYNEQFF. Here the CDR3 DNA reads TGTGCCAGCAGCTTAGAAGGGACTAGCGACTACAATGAGCAGTTCTTC.

The chain is built from TRBV28 and TRBJ2-7; D is uncertain. The V end was cut by 2 bases, the J end by 4 bases, with 12 bases between. Germline V gene lookup returns CDR1 MDHEN and CDR2 SYDVKM. The length of the CDR3 is 14 residues. The CDR3 nucleotides are TGTGCCAGCAGTTTAGGCACTACCTATTACGAGCAGTACTTC. Translation: CASSLGTTYYEQYF.

The chain has TRBV6-5 and TRBJ1-2; 7 nucleotides line up with TRBD1. CDR3 length equals 16 residues. Germline CDR1 reads MNHEY; CDR2 reads SVGAGI. J gave up 0 bases and V 4 bases, and 8 bases lay outside the gene matches. The chain's CDR3 is CASSSLTGRANYGYTF. CDR3 coding DNA: TGTGCCAGCAGTTCCCTGACAGGGCGGGCTAACTATGGCTACACCTTC.